This T cell receptor (beta chain) was identified during a study of T cell repertoires in cytomegalovirus infection. The wider study: It can be stated that public TCR beta signatures indicated CMV infection as well as a matching HLA type.

Study-wide results and caveats: HLA-C-restricted CMV clonotypes gave the most frequent clonotype in two of eight donors.

Germline V lookup: CDR1 SEHNR, CDR2 FQNEAQ (reference sequence). The V gene end was trimmed by 4 bases and the J gene end by 0 bases; junction bases not matched to a gene: 9. This CDR3 is 18 amino acids long. There are many counts of this clonotype. Its antigen is still unknown. TCRdb used MiXCR to reprocess the reads, holding one entry per CDR3 protein. The repertoire holds about 360,000 distinct CDR3 sequences, with around a sixth as singletons. The clonotype comes from a human donor in good health (CMV status not recorded). Some clones in this sample may be carry-over from other donors' samples. Sequencing was done on a sample of PBMCs. The rearrangement links TRBV7-9 to TRBJ2-6, with 7 bases fitting TRBD2. The CDR3 here is CASSSKRGIYSGANVLTF. For the CDR3, the DNA is TGTGCCAGCAGCTCGAAGCGGGGCATTTACTCTGGGGCCAACGTCCTGACTTTC.